These T cell receptor beta chains were read from a single sample in a study of blood T cell repertoires in COVID-19. Sequencing used immunoSEQ multiplex PCR; TCRdb keeps in-frame clones, though not all of them. The table has some 500,000 clones, 85% to 90% seen once. Sequencing was carried out using peripheral blood. These receptors were collected from a woman in her forties or fifties with COVID-19, enrolled during active disease. The CDR3 runs from the conserved cysteine through the conserved F or W. The order of the fields is D gene, clone size, CDR3 length, V gene, J gene, CDR3 DNA, CDR3 protein. A D gene is named only where the DNA matches it firmly. Part of the rows lack a size; the others show once, few, many or a class for expanded clones.

TRBD2,-,16,TRBV5-1,TRBJ2-3,TGCGCCAGCAGCTTGGTTGCTAGCGGGGTGGGAGATACGCAGTATTTT,CASSLVASGVGDTQYF
-,-,14,TRBV6-5,TRBJ1-2,TGTGCCAGCAGACCCCGGGACATCCTCAGGGGCTACACCTTC,CASRPRDILRGYTF
TRBD1,-,15,TRBV7-3,TRBJ2-3,TGTGCCAGCAGCCCCGCCGGGACAGTTTCAGATACGCAGTATTTT,CASSPAGTVSDTQYF
-,once,15,TRBV30,TRBJ1-1,TGTGCCTGGAGTATCGACCCAAGAGGGAGTACTGAAGCTTTCTTT,CAWSIDPRGSTEAFF
-,-,13,TRBV2,TRBJ2-3,TGTGCCAGCATGGGGGCTAGCACAGATACGCAGTATTTT,CASMGASTDTQYF
-,few,15,TRBV19,TRBJ1-5,TGTGCCAGTAGTATTTGGGCAATCGGGGGACAGCCCCAGCATTTT,CASSIWAIGGQPQHF
-,-,16,TRBV5-1,TRBJ1-1,TGCGCCAGCAGCCCGACCGTCCTCGGAGGGGTCACTGAAGCTTTCTTT,CASSPTVLGGVTEAFF
TRBD1,-,14,TRBV5-6,TRBJ1-2,TGTGCCAGCAGCTTGGAGCAGGGGGGTGATGGCTACACCTTC,CASSLEQGGDGYTF
-,-,12,TRBV6-6,TRBJ2-2,TGTGCCAGCCTAGGATTTACCGGGGAGCTGTTTTTT,CASLGFTGELFF
-,-,15,TRBV3-1/TRBV3-2,TRBJ2-1,TGTGCCAGCAGCCTTCGGAAGGGGACCTACAATGAGCAGTTCTTC,CASSLRKGTYNEQFF
TRBD1,-,12,TRBV28,TRBJ1-2,TGTGCCAGCAGTTTGGGACAGGGGACTTTGACCTTC,CASSLGQGTLTF
-,-,16,TRBV3-1/TRBV3-2,TRBJ1-1,TGTGCCAGCAGCCAAGATTTAGGGGACACGAACACTGAAGCTTTCTTT,CASSQDLGDTNTEAFF
TRBD2,-,14,TRBV6-5,TRBJ2-7,TGTGCCAGCAAGGCTAGCGGGGTCTCCTACGAGCAGTACTTC,CASKASGVSYEQYF
TRBD1,-,14,TRBV7-9,TRBJ1-2,TGTGCCAGCAGCTTAGGACAGGGTGGTCGGGGCTACACCTTC,CASSLGQGGRGYTF
TRBD2,-,18,TRBV19,TRBJ2-4,TGTGCCAGTAGGCGAACTAGCGGGGGCTCCCGAGCCAAAAACATTCAGTACTTC,CASRRTSGGSRAKNIQYF
TRBD1,once,17,TRBV5-6,TRBJ2-6,TGTGCCAGCAGCCCGGTAGGGGGCGAGTATGGGGCCAACGTCCTGACTTTC,CASSPVGGEYGANVLTF
-,-,16,TRBV18,TRBJ2-2,TGTGCCAGCTCACCACGAGCCCAGGGCAACACCGGGGAGCTGTTTTTT,CASSPRAQGNTGELFF
TRBD1,-,13,TRBV12-3/TRBV12-4,TRBJ2-3,TGTGCCAGCAGGACAGGGGTCGGAGATACGCAGTATTTT,CASRTGVGDTQYF
TRBD1,-,14,TRBV5-6,TRBJ2-3,TGTGCCAGCAGCATCGGGACAGGGGCAGATACGCAGTATTTT,CASSIGTGADTQYF
-,-,14,TRBV5-1,TRBJ2-1,TGCGCCAGCAGCTTGGCCAACAGATACAATGAGCAGTTCTTC,CASSLANRYNEQFF
TRBD1,-,15,TRBV15,TRBJ2-7,TGTGCCACCAGCAGCCCCGGACAGGGGCGCTACGAGCAGTACTTC,CATSSPGQGRYEQYF
TRBD1,-,16,TRBV4-1,TRBJ2-5,TGCGCCAGCAGCCAATCACCTCGACAGGGATTGAAGACCCAGTACTTC,CASSQSPRQGLKTQYF
TRBD2,-,16,TRBV5-1,TRBJ2-3,TGCGCCAGCACCTCAATCCTAGCGGGGGGCCTGATGACGCAGTATTTT,CASTSILAGGLMTQYF
TRBD1,once,15,TRBV19,TRBJ1-2,TGTGCCAGTACCCCTAATGACAGGGGAGGGTATGGCTACACCTTC,CASTPNDRGGYGYTF
-,few,14,TRBV19,TRBJ1-6,TGTGCCAGTAGAGAGGTCGGAGGGTCCTCACCCCTCCACTTT,CASREVGGSSPLHF
TRBD1,-,15,TRBV28,TRBJ1-2,TGTGCCAGCAGCCTCACAGGGGAATGGTACTATGGCTACACCTTC,CASSLTGEWYYGYTF
-,-,12,TRBV28,TRBJ2-1,TGTGCCAGCAGTTTATACGGGGGGCGAGGGTTCTTC,CASSLYGGRGFF
-,-,13,TRBV18,TRBJ1-4,TGTGCCAGCTCACCACCCCGGAATGAAAAACTGTTTTTT,CASSPPRNEKLFF
TRBD1,-,17,TRBV5-5,TRBJ1-5,TGTGCCAGCAGCTTGGTATGGGACAGCTATAGCAATCAGCCCCAGCATTTT,CASSLVWDSYSNQPQHF
-,-,17,TRBV19,TRBJ1-5,TGTGCCAGTAGTATGGGGGGGGCGGATTCTAGCAATCAGCCCCAGCATTTT,CASSMGGADSSNQPQHF
TRBD1,-,13,TRBV30,TRBJ1-1,TGTGCCTGGAGTGTACAGGGGTCTAATGAAGCTTTCTTT,CAWSVQGSNEAFF
TRBD1,-,15,TRBV19,TRBJ2-2,TGTGCCAGTATCCTAGGGACAGGGAGTATCGGGGAGCTGTTTTTT,CASILGTGSIGELFF
TRBD1,-,17,TRBV11-2,TRBJ2-7,TGTGCCAGCAGCAGACGCCTTCCGGGACAGACTGGTTACGAGCAGTACTTC,CASSRRLPGQTGYEQYF
TRBD2,-,14,TRBV6-5,TRBJ2-1,TGTGCCAGCACCAACCCCCGGGGGGACCATGAGCAGTTCTTC,CASTNPRGDHEQFF
TRBD1,once,15,TRBV5-1,TRBJ2-2,TGCGCCAGCAGCTTTCGACAGGGGAACACCGGGGAGCTGTTTTTT,CASSFRQGNTGELFF
-,-,12,TRBV19,TRBJ1-1,TGTGCCAGTGCAGGGCTGGTGACTGAAGCTTTCTTT,CASAGLVTEAFF
-,once,14,TRBV5-6,TRBJ1-3,TGTGCCAGCAGCACAATAGACAGGCGGAACACCATATATTTT,CASSTIDRRNTIYF
TRBD1,-,14,TRBV18,TRBJ1-1,TGTGCCAGCTCCGAGACAGGGAGAGGCACTGAAGCTTTCTTT,CASSETGRGTEAFF
TRBD1,once,18,TRBV3-1/TRBV3-2,TRBJ1-1,TGTGCCAGCAGCCAAGTCCCTCCCGGGACAGGGTGGAGCACTGAAGCTTTCTTT,CASSQVPPGTGWSTEAFF
TRBD1,-,14,TRBV10-2,TRBJ1-5,TGCGCCAGCAGTACGACAGGGCTCAATCAGCCCCAGCATTTT,CASSTTGLNQPQHF
TRBD1,-,15,TRBV5-1,TRBJ2-7,TGCGCCAGCAGCTTCCGGACAGGGGCAACCTACGAGCAGTACTTC,CASSFRTGATYEQYF
-,-,14,TRBV6-5,TRBJ2-2,TGTGCCAGTAAGGGGGGGGGCAGTGTCGGGGAGCTGTTTTTT,CASKGGGSVGELFF
-,-,15,TRBV19,TRBJ2-3,TGTGCCAGTAGTATATGGGGGCCCGGAACAGATACGCAGTATTTT,CASSIWGPGTDTQYF
-,few,15,TRBV6-5,TRBJ2-3,TGTGCCAGCAGTTTCGACTCTCCCGGCACAGATACGCAGTATTTT,CASSFDSPGTDTQYF
-,-,15,TRBV4-1,TRBJ1-1,TGCGCCAGCAGCCAAGATCAGGGAAGGGTCACTGAAGCTTTCTTT,CASSQDQGRVTEAFF
TRBD2,-,16,TRBV11-2,TRBJ2-3,TGTGCCAGCAGCTGGCCTAGCGGGGCAATCACAGATACGCAGTATTTT,CASSWPSGAITDTQYF
-,-,12,TRBV30,TRBJ2-4,TGTGCCTCCTTCGGGGGTCTAAACATTCAGTACTTC,CASFGGLNIQYF
TRBD1,-,17,TRBV14,TRBJ2-3,TGTGCCAGCAGCCAAGATCTGGGACAGGGGGTCTTTGATACGCAGTATTTT,CASSQDLGQGVFDTQYF
-,-,15,TRBV4-1,TRBJ1-2,TGCGCCAGCAGCCAAGGGTCAGGGTGGGACTATGGCTACACCTTC,CASSQGSGWDYGYTF
TRBD1,-,16,TRBV18,TRBJ2-7,TGTGCCAGCTCACTGGAGGGACAGGGGGGCACCTACGAGCAGTACTTC,CASSLEGQGGTYEQYF
-,-,18,TRBV7-2,TRBJ1-4,TGTGCCAGCAGCTTAGAGATTTTCGGGGGAGTAACTAATGAAAAACTGTTTTTT,CASSLEIFGGVTNEKLFF
-,-,12,TRBV9,TRBJ1-2,TGTGCCAGCAGCGCCGGGACTCATGGCTACACCTTC,CASSAGTHGYTF
TRBD2,few,15,TRBV5-1,TRBJ2-7,TGCGCCAGCAGCTTGGCAGCGGGGGGTTATTACGAGCAGTACTTC,CASSLAAGGYYEQYF
TRBD1,-,16,TRBV5-4,TRBJ1-2,TGTGCCAGCAGCTTGGGAACGGGGACAGTACTAGGTGGCTACACCTTC,CASSLGTGTVLGGYTF
TRBD2,-,15,TRBV5-1,TRBJ2-1,TGCGCCAGCAGGCCGCGGGGGGAGGTTTACAATGAGCAGTTCTTC,CASRPRGEVYNEQFF
-,-,16,TRBV4-1,TRBJ2-1,TGCGCCAGCAGCCAAGTGTATCAGGGCCCTTACAATGAGCAGTTCTTC,CASSQVYQGPYNEQFF
TRBD1,-,16,TRBV30,TRBJ1-6,TGTGCCTGGAGTGCCCTAGGACAGGGGAGGAATTCACCCCTCCACTTT,CAWSALGQGRNSPLHF